The rows below give T cell receptor beta chains drawn from one sample of a study of human T cells and chemical hapten exposure. MiXCR, applied by TCRdb to the RACE reads, yields one record per CDR3 protein. The data show about 49,000 distinct CDR3 sequences, with 9.3% seen just once and 4.5% held by the top ten. Material: whole blood, obtained in connection with sensitization to the hapten diphenylcyclopropenone (DPC). These receptors were obtained from a woman in her fifties or sixties with alopecia areata. Some clones in this sample may be carry-over from other donors' samples. CDR3s include the opening cysteine and the closing phenylalanine or tryptophan. D genes are given only for firm matches. Size is omitted from some rows. Given values are once, few, many or a class for expanded clones.

CDR3 protein: CASSENLITQETQYF
CDR3 DNA: TGTGCCAGCAGTGAAAATTTGATAACCCAAGAGACCCAGTACTTC
clone size: many
D gene: NA
V gene: TRBV2
J gene: TRBJ2-5

CDR3 protein: CSVKRYQETQYF
CDR3 DNA: TGCAGCGTTAAAAGGTACCAAGAGACCCAGTACTTC
clone size: many
D gene: NA
V gene: TRBV29-1
J gene: TRBJ2-5

CDR3 protein: CASSADRGLYVRQSETQYF
CDR3 DNA: TGTGCCAGCAGCGCCGACCGGGGGCTTTATGTGCGTCAGTCGGAGACCCAGTACTTC
clone size: NA
D gene: NA
V gene: TRBV9
J gene: TRBJ2-5

CDR3 protein: CASSAPTGEEAFF
CDR3 DNA: TGTGCCAGTAGCGCGCCCACAGGCGAAGAAGCTTTCTTT
clone size: many
D gene: NA
V gene: TRBV19
J gene: TRBJ1-1

CDR3 protein: CASGRTSGTVYEQYF
CDR3 DNA: TGTGCCAGCGGCAGGACTAGCGGGACTGTATACGAGCAGTACTTC
clone size: many
D gene: TRBD2
V gene: TRBV7-9
J gene: TRBJ2-7

CDR3 protein: CASSLTDRVNTEAFF
CDR3 DNA: TGTGCCAGCAGCTTGACGGACAGGGTGAACACTGAAGCTTTCTTT
clone size: few
D gene: TRBD1
V gene: TRBV5-6
J gene: TRBJ1-1

CDR3 protein: CASSTNKGPQPQHF
CDR3 DNA: TGTGCCAGCAGCACGAATAAAGGGCCGCAGCCCCAGCATTTT
clone size: many
D gene: NA
V gene: TRBV7-9
J gene: TRBJ1-5

CDR3 protein: CASSYSTERECYNEQFF
CDR3 DNA: TGTGCCAGCAGTTACTCGACTGAGCGGGAGTGCTACAATGAGCAGTTCTTC
clone size: many
D gene: TRBD2
V gene: TRBV6-8
J gene: TRBJ2-1

CDR3 protein: CASSLPPPTDTQYF
CDR3 DNA: TGTGCCAGCAGTTTACCCCCCCCCACAGATACGCAGTATTTT
clone size: many
D gene: NA
V gene: TRBV12-3/TRBV12-4
J gene: TRBJ2-3

CDR3 protein: CSVNRGAGELFF
CDR3 DNA: TGCAGCGTTAACCGGGGCGCCGGGGAGCTGTTTTTT
clone size: few
D gene: NA
V gene: TRBV29-1
J gene: TRBJ2-2

CDR3 protein: CASSLTGGPLGEQYF
CDR3 DNA: TGTGCCAGCAGCCTCACCGGGGGCCCCCTTGGTGAGCAGTACTTC
clone size: medium-sized
D gene: NA
V gene: TRBV7-9
J gene: TRBJ2-7

CDR3 protein: CRGDEAFF
CDR3 DNA: TGCAGAGGCGATGAAGCTTTCTTT
clone size: NA
D gene: NA
V gene: TRBV20-1
J gene: TRBJ1-1

CDR3 protein: CAWSENLSNQPQHF
CDR3 DNA: TGTGCCTGGAGTGAAAACCTTAGCAATCAGCCCCAGCATTTT
clone size: NA
D gene: NA
V gene: TRBV30
J gene: TRBJ1-5

CDR3 protein: CASSPPATYSGNTIYF
CDR3 DNA: TGTGCCAGCAGCCCCCCCGCTACTTACTCTGGAAACACCATATATTTT
clone size: many
D gene: NA
V gene: TRBV11-2
J gene: TRBJ1-3

CDR3 protein: CATSRAGTGGLQNSPLHF
CDR3 DNA: TGTGCCACCAGCAGAGCCGGGACAGGGGGTCTCCAAAATTCACCCCTCCACTTT
clone size: few
D gene: TRBD1
V gene: TRBV15
J gene: TRBJ1-6

CDR3 protein: CASSQYTDRGPGNTIYF
CDR3 DNA: TGCGCCAGCAGCCAATACACGGACAGGGGGCCTGGAAACACCATATATTTT
clone size: NA
D gene: TRBD1
V gene: TRBV4-1
J gene: TRBJ1-3

CDR3 protein: CSARALAGATDTQYF
CDR3 DNA: TGCAGTGCTAGAGCACTAGCGGGAGCGACAGATACGCAGTATTTT
clone size: many
D gene: TRBD2
V gene: TRBV20-1
J gene: TRBJ2-3

CDR3 protein: CASRTQGITGELFF
CDR3 DNA: TGTGCCAGCAGGACCCAGGGGATCACCGGGGAGCTGTTTTTT
clone size: many
D gene: NA
V gene: TRBV6-2/TRBV6-3
J gene: TRBJ2-2

CDR3 protein: CSARTSGRSYEQYF
CDR3 DNA: TGCAGTGCACGGACTAGCGGGAGGTCCTACGAGCAGTACTTC
clone size: NA
D gene: TRBD2
V gene: TRBV20-1
J gene: TRBJ2-7

CDR3 protein: CSAPRTTMGYEQYF
CDR3 DNA: TGCAGTGCGCCTAGGACAACAATGGGGTACGAGCAGTACTTC
clone size: many
D gene: NA
V gene: TRBV20-1
J gene: TRBJ2-7

CDR3 protein: CATSLRITDTQYF
CDR3 DNA: TGTGCCACCTCCCTGCGGATCACAGATACGCAGTATTTT
clone size: many
D gene: NA
V gene: TRBV12-3/TRBV12-4
J gene: TRBJ2-3

CDR3 protein: CASSFLDTYQETQYF
CDR3 DNA: TGTGCCAGCAGTTTCCTAGATACCTACCAAGAGACCCAGTACTTC
clone size: many
D gene: NA
V gene: TRBV12-3/TRBV12-4
J gene: TRBJ2-5

CDR3 protein: CASSLLAGDPSTDTQYF
CDR3 DNA: TGTGCCAGCAGCTTACTAGCGGGAGACCCAAGCACAGATACGCAGTATTTT
clone size: many
D gene: TRBD2
V gene: TRBV7-2
J gene: TRBJ2-3

CDR3 protein: CASSLTGPDYGYTF
CDR3 DNA: TGTGCCAGCAGCTTGACAGGGCCGGACTATGGCTACACCTTC
clone size: many
D gene: TRBD1
V gene: TRBV7-9
J gene: TRBJ1-2

CDR3 protein: CATSRDRRLELFF
CDR3 DNA: TGTGCCACCAGCAGAGATCGAAGGTTGGAGCTGTTTTTT
clone size: NA
D gene: NA
V gene: TRBV15
J gene: TRBJ2-2

CDR3 protein: CSARYRGTDTQYF
CDR3 DNA: TGCAGTGCTAGGTACAGGGGCACCGATACGCAGTATTTT
clone size: few
D gene: TRBD1
V gene: TRBV20-1
J gene: TRBJ2-3

CDR3 protein: CASSLDSLETQYF
CDR3 DNA: TGTGCCAGCAGCCTAGACAGCCTGGAGACCCAGTACTTC
clone size: few
D gene: NA
V gene: TRBV6-6
J gene: TRBJ2-5

CDR3 protein: CSAFSGTGDEKLFF
CDR3 DNA: TGCAGTGCTTTTTCCGGGACAGGGGACGAAAAACTGTTTTTT
clone size: many
D gene: TRBD1
V gene: TRBV20-1
J gene: TRBJ1-4

CDR3 protein: CASSLSTETQYF
CDR3 DNA: TGTGCCAGCAGCCTTAGCACGGAGACCCAGTACTTC
clone size: many
D gene: NA
V gene: TRBV3-1
J gene: TRBJ2-5

CDR3 protein: CASSYGGGGNIQYF
CDR3 DNA: TGTGCCAGCAGTTACGGTGGCGGGGGGAACATTCAGTACTTC
clone size: NA
D gene: TRBD2
V gene: TRBV6-6
J gene: TRBJ2-4

CDR3 protein: CASSLWLQGIPYEQYF
CDR3 DNA: TGTGCCAGCAGCCTTTGGTTGCAGGGCATTCCCTACGAGCAGTACTTC
clone size: few
D gene: NA
V gene: TRBV12-1
J gene: TRBJ2-7

CDR3 protein: CASSLVSGDQETQYF
CDR3 DNA: TGTGCCAGCAGCTTAGTTAGCGGGGACCAAGAGACCCAGTACTTC
clone size: few
D gene: TRBD2
V gene: TRBV7-2
J gene: TRBJ2-5

CDR3 protein: CASSEEGIDYNEQFF
CDR3 DNA: TGTGCCAGCAGTGAAGAAGGGATTGATTACAATGAGCAGTTCTTC
clone size: few
D gene: NA
V gene: TRBV2
J gene: TRBJ2-1

CDR3 protein: CSARAGAQQPQHF
CDR3 DNA: TGCAGTGCTAGGGCGGGGGCTCAACAGCCCCAGCATTTT
clone size: NA
D gene: NA
V gene: TRBV20-1
J gene: TRBJ1-5

CDR3 protein: CASRQTQGNPGELFF
CDR3 DNA: TGTGCCAGCAGGCAGACACAGGGGAACCCCGGGGAGCTGTTTTTT
clone size: many
D gene: TRBD1
V gene: TRBV6-6
J gene: TRBJ2-2

CDR3 protein: CATSGPGASEETQYF
CDR3 DNA: TGTGCCACCAGCGGTCCGGGGGCATCGGAAGAGACCCAGTACTTC
clone size: many
D gene: NA
V gene: TRBV15
J gene: TRBJ2-5

CDR3 protein: CASSLGGQGRTGELFF
CDR3 DNA: TGTGCCAGCAGCTTAGGGGGACAGGGCAGGACCGGGGAGCTGTTTTTT
clone size: many
D gene: TRBD1
V gene: TRBV7-2
J gene: TRBJ2-2

CDR3 protein: CASSSLGRHQETQYF
CDR3 DNA: TGTGCCAGCAGTTCTTTAGGACGGCACCAAGAGACCCAGTACTTC
clone size: NA
D gene: NA
V gene: TRBV28
J gene: TRBJ2-5

CDR3 protein: CSARRDSGAEAFF
CDR3 DNA: TGCAGTGCTCGCCGGGACAGTGGAGCTGAAGCTTTCTTT
clone size: many
D gene: TRBD1
V gene: TRBV20-1
J gene: TRBJ1-1

CDR3 protein: CATRDRGLQPQHF
CDR3 DNA: TGTGCCACCCGGGACAGGGGGCTTCAGCCCCAGCATTTT
clone size: many
D gene: TRBD1
V gene: TRBV5-8
J gene: TRBJ1-5

CDR3 protein: CASSQGYQTQYF
CDR3 DNA: TGTGCCAGCAGCCAAGGTTATCAGACCCAGTACTTC
clone size: many
D gene: NA
V gene: TRBV3-1
J gene: TRBJ2-5

CDR3 protein: CASSHGLAGPYEQYF
CDR3 DNA: TGTGCCAGCAGCCACGGACTAGCGGGACCCTACGAGCAGTACTTC
clone size: NA
D gene: TRBD2
V gene: TRBV3-1
J gene: TRBJ2-7

CDR3 protein: CSAPTQTGEIGYTF
CDR3 DNA: TGCAGCGCCCCAACCCAAACAGGGGAAATCGGCTACACCTTC
clone size: many
D gene: TRBD1
V gene: TRBV29-1
J gene: TRBJ1-2

CDR3 protein: CACTSGRPKSSGANVLTF
CDR3 DNA: TGTGCCTGCACTAGCGGGAGGCCAAAAAGCTCTGGGGCCAACGTCCTGACTTTC
clone size: many
D gene: TRBD2
V gene: TRBV19
J gene: TRBJ2-6

CDR3 protein: CAWTQGWTEAFF
CDR3 DNA: TGTGCCTGGACTCAGGGTTGGACTGAAGCTTTCTTT
clone size: many
D gene: NA
V gene: TRBV30
J gene: TRBJ1-1

CDR3 protein: CASSQGGQSYEQYF
CDR3 DNA: TGTGCCAGCAGCCAAGGGGGACAGTCCTACGAGCAGTACTTC
clone size: medium-sized
D gene: TRBD1
V gene: TRBV4-2
J gene: TRBJ2-7

CDR3 protein: CASSSEGLGGYEQYF
CDR3 DNA: TGTGCCAGCAGCTCCGAGGGACTAGGGGGCTACGAGCAGTACTTC
clone size: NA
D gene: TRBD2
V gene: TRBV3-1
J gene: TRBJ2-7

CDR3 protein: CASSQASRGGTQYF
CDR3 DNA: TGTGCCAGCAGCCAGGCCTCTCGGGGTGGTACGCAGTATTTT
clone size: many
D gene: NA
V gene: TRBV3-1
J gene: TRBJ2-3

CDR3 protein: CATSRHRDRGYGYTF
CDR3 DNA: TGTGCCACCAGCAGACACCGGGACAGGGGGTATGGCTACACCTTC
clone size: few
D gene: TRBD1
V gene: TRBV15
J gene: TRBJ1-2

CDR3 protein: CAISETWGNTEAFF
CDR3 DNA: TGTGCCATCAGTGAAACCTGGGGGAACACTGAAGCTTTCTTT
clone size: NA
D gene: NA
V gene: TRBV10-3
J gene: TRBJ1-1

CDR3 protein: CSALLAGVYNEQFF
CDR3 DNA: TGCAGTGCTCTTCTAGCGGGAGTCTACAATGAGCAGTTCTTC
clone size: many
D gene: TRBD2
V gene: TRBV20-1
J gene: TRBJ2-1

CDR3 protein: CASSQEVLSEAFF
CDR3 DNA: TGCGCCAGCAGCCAAGAGGTCTTATCAGAAGCTTTCTTT
clone size: NA
D gene: NA
V gene: TRBV4-1
J gene: TRBJ1-1

CDR3 protein: CSASQNTDTQYF
CDR3 DNA: TGCAGTGCTAGCCAAAACACAGATACGCAGTATTTT
clone size: many
D gene: NA
V gene: TRBV20-1
J gene: TRBJ2-3

CDR3 protein: CSVRLWGVEGTDTQYF
CDR3 DNA: TGCAGCGTTCGTCTGTGGGGGGTTGAGGGCACAGATACGCAGTATTTT
clone size: many
D gene: NA
V gene: TRBV29-1
J gene: TRBJ2-3

CDR3 protein: CASSLDTNGLNEQFF
CDR3 DNA: TGCGCCAGCAGCCTTGATACAAACGGGCTGAATGAGCAGTTCTTC
clone size: few
D gene: NA
V gene: TRBV4-3
J gene: TRBJ2-1

CDR3 protein: CASSAPIAGGDEQYF
CDR3 DNA: TGTGCCAGCAGTGCCCCGATCGCCGGGGGCGACGAGCAGTACTTC
clone size: many
D gene: NA
V gene: TRBV6-6
J gene: TRBJ2-7

CDR3 protein: CASSQDNREGPYEQYF
CDR3 DNA: TGTGCCAGCAGCCAAGATAACCGGGAGGGCCCCTACGAGCAGTACTTC
clone size: few
D gene: TRBD2
V gene: TRBV3-1
J gene: TRBJ2-7

CDR3 protein: CASSSSLWAELSYGYTF
CDR3 DNA: TGTGCCAGCAGCTCATCACTCTGGGCGGAGCTGTCTTATGGCTACACCTTC
clone size: medium-sized
D gene: NA
V gene: TRBV7-8
J gene: TRBJ1-2